This T cell receptor beta chain was observed in a study of shared clonotypes between healthy human individuals. Trimming took off 1 base at V and 6 bases at J, with 7 bases between the two ends. The CDR3 is 12 amino acids. CDR1 is GTSNPN and CDR2 is SVGIG in the germline V gene (reference sequence). Selected positively for CCR7 and CD45RO-negative, naive CD8 cells excluded terminally differentiated effector memory CD45RA+ cells. The donor population consisted of healthy HIV-negative adults with no recent acute infections or vaccinations. It was roughly 210 ng DNA, some 30,000 T cell genomes, that sorted-subset replicate PCRs used. Libraries were prepared by immunoSEQ multiplex PCR; TCRdb keeps only in-frame clonotypes and omits some of them. The profile shows about 680,000 clones, around 90% of them singletons.

The J gene is TRBJ2-1, the V gene TRBV30, with D uncertain. The material sequenced was naive CD8+ T cells sorted from blood. This clonotype was obtained from a young man in good health. The CDR3 DNA sequence: TGTGCCTGGAGTGACTCCATCAATGAGCAGTTCTTC. Translation gives CAWSDSINEQFF.